Following are 26 T cell receptor beta chains from one sample sequenced in a study of TIL therapy for anti-PD-1-resistant metastatic lung cancer. The libraries were made with immunoSEQ v3. Using immunoSEQ multiplex PCR, the repertoire was profiled, and TCRdb retains in-frame clones only, with some absent. The sample includes 15,000 to 20,000 clones, under 90% of them seen just once. The sample's time point: pre-treatment sample, taken before nivolumab and TIL therapy. Material: blood, obtained at baseline. The receptors shown here come from a person between 25 and 79 years old with non-small cell lung cancer.

The rearrangement joins TRBV5-5 to TRBJ2-2, with 7 nucleotides matching TRBD1. V lost 3 bases to trimming and J lost 0 bases; unmatched junction nucleotides: 2. The germline V gene encodes CDR1 SGHKS and CDR2 YYEKEE (reference sequence). CDR3 size: 15 residues. The CDR3 loop reads CASSWGTANTGELFF. Here the CDR3 DNA reads TGTGCCAGCAGCTGGGGGACAGCGAACACCGGGGAGCTGTTTTTT.

As to this clone: The conserved final phenylalanine or tryptophan is absent from the CDR3, which likely points to a read error. The chain links TRBV5-4 to TRBJ1-4; D unresolved. CDR3 length: 12 amino acids. Germline CDR1 SGHNT, CDR2 YYREEE (reference sequence). V lost 4 bases and J lost 4, with 5 bases in between. CDR3 DNA sequence: TGTGCCAGCAGCACTCTTAATGAAAAACTGTTTCTT. This encodes CASSTLNEKLFL.

This chain joins TRBV28 and TRBJ1-2; 9 bases agree with TRBD1. CDR1 and CDR2 (germline): MDHEN, SYDVKM. V shed 6 bases, J shed 4 bases, and the junction held 9 bases outside the gene matches. This CDR3 region has 15 residues. CDR3: CASRSPGTGLYGYTF. CDR3 coding DNA: TGTGCCAGCAGATCCCCCGGGACAGGGCTCTATGGCTACACCTTC.

The J gene is TRBJ2-1, the V gene TRBV5-1, with 7 bases identical to TRBD2. The J segment lost 6 bases and the V segment lost 0 bases, leaving 6 bases of the junction unmatched. The CDR3 runs to 15 residues. Per germline, CDR1 SGHRS and CDR2 YFSETQ. The CDR3 DNA reads as TGCGCCAGCAGCTTGGCCCCCGCGGGAGTCAATGAGCAGTTCTTC. Its translation is CASSLAPAGVNEQFF.

This sequence joins TRBV5-5 and TRBJ2-7, with 7 nucleotides matching TRBD2. This CDR3 has 15 residues. V lost 4 bases to trimming and J lost 1 base; unmatched junction nucleotides: 8. CDR1 is SGHKS, CDR2 YYEKEE, per germline (reference sequence). The CDR3 protein is CASSTRPGGSYEQYF. CDR3 coding DNA: TGTGCCAGCAGCACACGCCCGGGGGGTTCCTACGAGCAGTACTTC.

This chain uses TRBV7-3 with TRBJ2-1; 10 bases line up with TRBD2. The CDR3 loop spans 16 amino acids. Germline V gene lookup returns CDR1 SGHTA and CDR2 FQGTGA. Germline trimming cut 3 bases from V and 7 bases from J; bases unmatched to any gene: 9. The CDR3 nucleotides are TGTGCCAGCAGCTTCCAAGCGGGAGGGTTGTTAAATGAGCAGTTCTTC. It codes for CASSFQAGGLLNEQFF.

The V call is TRBV15, the J call TRBJ1-5; D is uncertain. The CDR3 contains 15 residues. In germline, CDR1 is LNHNV, CDR2 YYDKDF (reference sequence). With 0 bases removed from V and 6 bases from J, the gap between germline ends came to 12 bases. The CDR3 is CATSRDPVSSQPQHF. DNA for the CDR3: TGTGCCACCAGCAGAGATCCAGTGTCTTCTCAGCCCCAGCATTTT.

This sequence joins TRBV7-2 and TRBJ1-1, with unresolved D. CDR1 is SGHTA and CDR2 is FQGNSA in the germline V gene. The V gene lost 3 bases and the J gene lost 0 bases, with 11 bases spanning the gap. This CDR3 comprises 15 residues. CDR3 amino acids: CASSFSPAMNTEAFF. The CDR3 coding sequence is TGTGCCAGCAGCTTTTCGCCGGCAATGAACACTGAAGCTTTCTTT.

J is TRBJ2-7 and V is TRBV14; 7 bases are a match to TRBD1. Trimming removed 3 bases from V and 2 bases from J; junction bases left unmatched: 4. This CDR3 has 14 residues. Germline CDR1 SGHDN, CDR2 FVKESK. The CDR3 loop reads CASSHGTAPYEQYF. The CDR3 nucleotides are TGTGCCAGCAGCCACGGGACAGCCCCCTACGAGCAGTACTTC.

The count of this clone is one. V gene TRBV2 combines with J gene TRBJ2-1; TRBD2 matches 7 bases. This CDR3 contains 14 residues. The germline V gene encodes CDR1 SNHLY and CDR2 FYNNEI. V lost 7 bases and J lost 2; bases outside the gene matches: 5. CDR3 nucleotides: TGTGCCAGCATGGCGGGAGTGACCTACAATGAGCAGTTCTTC. Protein: CASMAGVTYNEQFF. The full variable domain, completed using reference TRBV2 and TRBJ2-1, is EPEVTQTPSHQVTQMGQEVILRCVPISNHLYFYWYRQILGQKVEFLVSFYNNEISEKSEIFDDQFSVERPDGSNFTLKIRSTKLEDSAMYFCASMAGVTYNEQFFGPGTRLTVL.

This chain links TRBV6-5 with TRBJ2-7; D perhaps matches TRBD2 (6 bases). Germline assignment: CDR1 MNHEY and CDR2 SVGAGI. The CDR3 spans 16 residues. Trimming shortened V by 4 bases and J by 0 bases, and 16 bases separated the two germline ends. The CDR3 loop reads CASSSILEGTSYEQYF. The CDR3 DNA is TGTGCCAGCAGTTCAATATTGGAGGGGACCTCCTACGAGCAGTACTTC.

This chain joins TRBV7-2 and TRBJ1-4; D call uncertain. CDR1 is SGHTA, CDR2 FQGNSA, per germline. Trimming removed 4 bases at V and 3 bases at J, with 12 bases between. The CDR3 covers 15 residues. The CDR3 DNA reads TGTGCCAGCAGCTCCACTACGGGCGCTAATGAAAAACTGTTTTTT. Its protein product is CASSSTTGANEKLFF.

Only one count was recorded for this clone. This sequence joins TRBV9 and TRBJ2-1; 7 positions match TRBD2. Germline CDR1 reads SGDLS; CDR2 reads YYNGEE. V was pared by 3 bases and J by 2 bases, with 2 bases of the junction left unmatched. The CDR3 covers 14 residues. The CDR3 loop reads CASSGGGTYNEQFF. Written as DNA, the CDR3 is TGTGCCAGCAGCGGGGGAGGGACCTACAATGAGCAGTTCTTC.

The chain employs TRBV15 and TRBJ2-5, with 15 nucleotides matching TRBD2. V lost 5 bases to trimming and J lost 2 bases; unmatched junction nucleotides: 12. The germline V gene encodes CDR1 LNHNV and CDR2 YYDKDF (reference sequence). CDR3 size: 19 residues. The CDR3: CATSWGLAGGGPSQETQYF. CDR3 DNA sequence: TGTGCCACCAGCTGGGGACTAGCGGGGGGAGGACCTTCTCAAGAGACCCAGTACTTC.

CDR3 DNA sequence: TGCGCCAGCAGCTTGGCATCGGAGAACACTGAAGCTTTCTTT. Amino acids: CASSLASENTEAFF. The rearrangement uses TRBV5-1 and TRBJ1-1, with D unresolved. Germline V CDR1 and CDR2: SGHRS, YFSETQ. Trimming took off 0 bases at V and 1 base at J, with 7 bases between the two ends. The CDR3 extends over 14 amino acids.

The chain joins TRBV6-5 to TRBJ1-5, with TRBD1 as a possible D gene (6 bases). CDR1 is MNHEY, CDR2 SVGAGI, per germline. Trimming left V 4 bases short and J 2 bases short, with 15 bases between. CDR3 length: 16 residues. The CDR3 DNA reads TGTGCCAGCAGTTCCTTGGGGGGGGGCGGCAATCAGCCCCAGCATTTT. Its protein is CASSSLGGGGNQPQHF.

J is TRBJ2-1 and V is TRBV11-2; maybe TRBD2 (5 bases). The V end lost 3 bases, the J end lost 7 bases, and 10 bases lay between the germline ends. This CDR3 is built from 13 residues. Germline-derived CDR1 and CDR2 are SGHAT and FQNNGV. CDR3 loop: CASSLNSVNEQFF. The CDR3 region has the DNA TGTGCCAGCAGCTTGAATAGCGTAAATGAGCAGTTCTTC.

Concerning this clone itself: One end of the junction is discordant with germline, which a read error may explain. This sequence joins TRBV6-1 and TRBJ2-2; D uncertain. This CDR3 comprises 15 residues. Germline V gene sequence: CDR1 MNHNS, CDR2 SASEGT. The CDR3 DNA reads TGTGCCAGCAGTCAAGCCTCCAGATCGACCGGGGAGCTGTTTTTT. Amino acids: CASSQASRSTGELFF.

This chain connects TRBV9 to TRBJ2-1; D may be TRBD2 (6 bases). There are 15 residues in the CDR3. Germline loops: CDR1 SGDLS, CDR2 YYNGEE. Trimming removed 3 bases at V and 10 bases at J, with 20 bases between. The CDR3 here is CASSARGTPEGEQFF. As DNA, the CDR3 is TGTGCCAGCAGCGCCCGGGGGACTCCCGAGGGGGAGCAGTTCTTC.

The chain uses TRBV6-5 and TRBJ1-1; no reliable D call. The CDR3 is 13 residues long. Germline CDR1 reads MNHEY; CDR2 reads SVGAGI. Between the trimmed V and J ends, which lost 2 bases and 5 bases, there was a span of 9 bases. This chain's CDR3 is CASSYSRDTEAFF. The CDR3 DNA reads as TGTGCCAGCAGTTACAGTAGGGATACTGAAGCTTTCTTT.

This clone has only a few counts. The rearrangement links TRBV14 to TRBJ2-2; a weak D match, TRBD1 (5 bases). The CDR3 runs to 14 residues. V was clipped by 6 bases and J by 4 bases, with 12 bases between them. Per the germline V gene, CDR1 is SGHDN and CDR2 is FVKESK. The CDR3 protein is CASSRQGITGELFF. The CDR3 DNA follows: TGTGCCAGCAGTAGGCAGGGCATCACCGGGGAGCTGTTTTTT.

V is TRBV9 and J is TRBJ2-1; TRBD2 matches at 7 bases. Germline values: CDR1 SGDLS, CDR2 YYNGEE. The length of the CDR3 is 15 residues. The ends lost 0 bases at V and 7 bases at J; junction bases unmatched: 7. The CDR3 reads CASSVEGGPRNEQFF. The CDR3 coding sequence is TGTGCCAGCAGCGTAGAGGGAGGGCCTCGGAATGAGCAGTTCTTC.

A single count supports this clone. The CDR3 is CASSLGWGRQGSGRLSNQPQHF. The CDR3 DNA is TGTGCCAGCAGTTTAGGTTGGGGCCGACAGGGGTCCGGGAGGCTTAGCAATCAGCCCCAGCATTTT. The V call is TRBV28, the J call TRBJ1-5; 8 positions agree with TRBD1. V dropped 2 bases and J dropped 0; count of bases not matched to a gene: 21. CDR1 and CDR2 (germline): MDHEN, SYDVKM. The CDR3 spans 22 residues.

V usage is TRBV29-1 and J usage is TRBJ1-1; TRBD1 is a possible D gene (6 bases). The CDR3 runs 13 residues. With 6 bases removed from V and 3 bases from J, the gap between germline ends came to 14 bases. CDR1 is SQVTM and CDR2 is ANQGSEA in the germline V gene. CDR3 region: CSVGRGTYTEAFF. CDR3 sequence (DNA): TGCAGCGTCGGCCGCGGGACATACACTGAAGCTTTCTTT.

The V and J genes are TRBV19 and TRBJ1-4; D call uncertain. The V end was cut by 1 base, the J end by 2 bases, with 11 bases between. Germline CDR1 reads LNHDA; CDR2 reads SQIVND (reference sequence). CDR3 length: 16 residues. CDR3 sequence (DNA): TGTGCCAGTAGTATAGGGATCGGGAGGACTAATGAAAAACTGTTTTTT. Protein sequence: CASSIGIGRTNEKLFF.

Only one count was recorded for this clone. This chain uses TRBV9 with TRBJ2-7; 9 bases line up with TRBD1. Germline V gene sequence: CDR1 SGDLS, CDR2 YYNGEE. This CDR3 is built from 16 residues. The J segment lost 2 bases and the V segment lost 0 bases, leaving 6 bases of the junction unmatched. The chain's CDR3 is CASSVAPGQGTYEQYF. In DNA, the CDR3 is TGTGCCAGCAGCGTAGCCCCGGGACAGGGAACCTACGAGCAGTACTTC.